One and the same sample provided the 14 T cell receptor beta chains below, sequenced in a study of blood T cells in healthy people across ages. Using a J-beta primer mix together with a sample-barcoded 5' primer, a second PCR was run for about 7 to 12 cycles. From the 5' RACE reads, TCRdb called clonotypes with MiXCR, one entry per CDR3 protein. The table includes over 1,300,000 distinct CDR3 sequences, approximately 59% detected once. The sequencing sample was made of blood. Receptor source: a man aged 18 to 29 in good health.

Points on this clonotype: One junction end does not reproduce the germline sequence, and a read error may be involved. J is TRBJ2-5 and V is TRBV7-2; D remains unclear. The J call may not be correct, given that the DNA end is closer to TRBJ2-7. CDR1 SGHTA and CDR2 FQGNSA come from the germline V gene. The CDR3 consists of 14 residues. The DNA of the CDR3 is TGTGCCAGCAGCTTGGCGGCTCCCTCCAACGAGCAGTACTTC. As protein: CASSLAAPSNEQYF.

This chain connects TRBV6-1 to TRBJ2-1, with 7 bases identical to TRBD1. The tail of the sequence fits TRBJ2-7 better, so the J call may be wrong. The length of the CDR3 is 14 residues. Germline V gives CDR1 MNHNS, CDR2 SASEGT. CDR3 DNA sequence: TGTGCCAGCAGGGCAATGACAGGGTCTGGGGAGCAGTACTTC. Protein product: CASRAMTGSGEQYF.

This clonotype was seen more than once but under ten times. V is TRBV3-1 and J is TRBJ2-7; unclear D gene. Trimming took 2 bases from V and 0 from J, leaving 11 bases between them. Germline V gene sequence: CDR1 LGHDT, CDR2 YNNKEL (reference sequence). The CDR3 covers 15 residues. This CDR3 is CASSQSVHSSYEQYF. The CDR3 DNA reads as TGTGCCAGCAGCCAAAGCGTGCATTCCTCCTACGAGCAGTACTTC.

J is TRBJ2-3 and V is TRBV6-6, with D uncertain. CDR1 is MNHNY, CDR2 SVGAGI, per germline (reference sequence). The CDR3 length is 14 residues. The V and J ends lost 2 bases and 4 bases respectively, with 10 bases between them. The CDR3 spells CASSYNKAADTQYF. The CDR3 region has the DNA TGTGCCAGCAGTTACAATAAGGCCGCAGATACGCAGTATTTT.

The chain employs TRBV12-3 or TRBV12-4 and TRBJ2-1, with 10 nucleotides matching TRBD2. Trimming took 3 bases from V and 7 from J; bases not matched to a gene: 6. This CDR3 is built from 15 residues. Written as DNA, the CDR3 is TGTGCCAGCAGTTTCCCTAGCGGGAGCTTGAATGAGCAGTTCTTC. Translated, it gives CASSFPSGSLNEQFF.

The chain combines TRBV3-1 with TRBJ1-4; no clear D. The CDR3 has 15 amino acids. Germline V gives CDR1 LGHDT, CDR2 YNNKEL (reference sequence). The germline V and J ends were trimmed by 4 bases and 4 bases, with 13 bases remaining between them. This CDR3 is CASSPLGAINEKLFF. The CDR3 DNA is TGTGCCAGCAGCCCCCTTGGAGCCATTAATGAAAAACTGTTTTTT.

V usage is TRBV4-1 and J usage is TRBJ2-3, with TRBD2 as a possible D gene (6 bases). The germline V gene encodes CDR1 MGHRA and CDR2 YSYEKL. CDR3 length: 15 amino acids. The V end lost 4 bases, the J end lost 3 bases, and 14 bases lay between the germline ends. CDR3 nucleotides: TGCGCCAGCAGCCCCTCAGGGAGGACGACAGATACGCAGTATTTT. Its protein is CASSPSGRTTDTQYF.

This clonotype has more than one count but fewer than ten. The chain couples TRBV27 to TRBJ2-7; D unresolved. The CDR3 extends over 12 amino acids. V was clipped by 0 bases and J by 6 bases, with 6 bases between them. Germline lookup yields CDR1 MNHEY and CDR2 SMNVEV (reference sequence). For the CDR3, the DNA is TGTGCCAGCAGTTTATCGAAGGGCGAGCAGTACTTC. Its protein product is CASSLSKGEQYF.

This clonotype was seen a handful of times. The V gene is TRBV4-3, the J gene TRBJ2-7; D possibly uses TRBD1 or TRBD2 (6 bases each). The germline gives CDR1 LGHNA, CDR2 YSLEER. The CDR3 has 15 amino acids. V dropped 0 bases and J dropped 0 bases, with 9 bases sitting between them. The DNA of the CDR3 is TGCGCCAGCAGCCAAGAGCCGGGGGCCTCCTACGAGCAGTACTTC. This gives the protein CASSQEPGASYEQYF.

This clonotype appeared once. V usage is TRBV29-1 and J usage is TRBJ1-3; the D gene is possibly TRBD1 (5 bases). The CDR3 has 14 residues. V lost 6 bases and J 0 bases, leaving 12 bases between the germline ends. Germline values: CDR1 SQVTM, CDR2 ANQGSEA. CDR3 in amino acids: CSVRGTASGNTIYF. For the CDR3, the DNA is TGCAGCGTCCGAGGGACGGCCTCTGGAAACACCATATATTTT.

The rearrangement joins TRBV10-3 to TRBJ2-1, with unresolved D. The CDR3 runs to 14 residues. V was cut by 3 bases and J by 7 bases, with 13 bases left in between. From germline, CDR1 is ENHRY and CDR2 SYGVKD. In DNA, the CDR3 is TGTGCCATCAGTGAAGATCCGCTTGGGAATGAGCAGTTCTTC. Translation gives CAISEDPLGNEQFF.

The chain combines TRBV6-5 with TRBJ1-2, with D possibly being TRBD1 (5 bases). The CDR3 runs to 15 residues. Germline-derived CDR1 and CDR2 are MNHEY and SVGAGI. Trimming pared 6 bases from V and 1 base from J, leaving 15 bases between. CDR3 sequence reads: CASRRHGASNYGYTF. CDR3 DNA: TGTGCCAGCAGACGACATGGGGCGAGTAACTATGGCTACACCTTC.

The chain recombines TRBV27 with TRBJ2-7, with D perhaps matching TRBD1 (6 bases). CDR3 length: 14 amino acids. V lost 5 bases, J lost 0 bases, and 11 bases lay in between. Germline CDR1 MNHEY, CDR2 SMNVEV (reference sequence). This CDR3 is CASSPTGISYEQYF. CDR3 bases: TGTGCCAGCAGTCCTACAGGGATCTCCTACGAGCAGTACTTC.

This clonotype was observed a single time. The chain joins TRBV7-6 to TRBJ2-5; D is unclear. Per the germline V gene, CDR1 is SGHVS and CDR2 is FNYEAQ. Trimming took 5 bases from V and 3 from J, leaving 7 bases between them. The CDR3 covers 12 residues. The CDR3 is CASSNPKETQYF. The DNA of the CDR3 is TGTGCCAGCAGCAACCCTAAAGAGACCCAGTACTTC.